This T cell receptor (beta chain) was sequenced during a study of cytotoxic CD8 clonotypes in ibrutinib-treated CLL. Study-wide background: Averaging across samples gave roughly 280,000 productive templates and 94,082 productive rearrangements.

The TCR beta libraries used approximately 2 micrograms of genomic DNA that came from cryopreserved PBMCs. Points on this clone: Its specificity is not known.

Profiled with immunoSEQ multiplex PCR; TCRdb holds only in-frame clones, not every one. This sample has some 200,000 clones; about four fifths occur once, and the top ten carry about an eighth. This CDR3 has 14 residues. Trimming took off 2 bases at V and 2 bases at J, with 7 bases between the two ends. Germline assignment: CDR1 MNHEY and CDR2 SMNVEV (reference sequence). Overall study results and limits: Researchers report that baseline clonality outpaced age-matched healthy donors and tracked circulating CD8+ T-cell counts.

The TCR comes from a human donor with chronic lymphocytic leukemia. The specimen was PBMCs, collected after 12 months of ibrutinib treatment. The V and J genes are TRBV27 and TRBJ2-1; either TRBD1 or TRBD2 may fit D (5 bases each). The CDR3 sequence: CASSLGGTYNEQFF. The DNA for the CDR3 is TGTGCCAGCAGTTTAGGGGGTACCTACAATGAGCAGTTCTTC.